What follows are 30 T cell receptor beta chains derived from one specimen sequenced in a study of shared clonotypes between healthy human individuals (dated by TCRdb to the early 2020s). The receptor library was made with the immunoSEQ multiplex PCR assay. TCRdb carries this immuneACCESS record with in-frame sequences only. Its versions omit some clonotypes, under half of them owing to an unresolved V gene in the studies checked, with the rest unexplained. The sample data list some 1,600,000 clones, and 95% to 99% of these were observed just once. The top ten constitute 0.4% to 0.55% of the sample. The sample was naive CD4+ T cells sorted from blood. In light of the paper, this sample's cell subset or site label describes: CD45RA+ positively selected. These receptors came from a man aged 30 to 39 in good health.

This rearrangement joins TRBV6-4 to TRBJ1-1; D perhaps matches TRBD1 (5 bases). This CDR3 region has 15 residues. Germline V lookup: CDR1 MRHNA, CDR2 SNTAGT. V dropped 0 bases and J dropped 1 base, with 9 bases sitting between them. The CDR3 DNA follows: TGTGCCAGCAGTGACTCGTTCGGGGGGAACACTGAAGCTTTCTTT. It translates to CASSDSFGGNTEAFF.

The genes are TRBV5-1 and TRBJ1-2, with no clear D. CDR3 length: 12 amino acids. Germline loops: CDR1 SGHRS, CDR2 YFSETQ. V was clipped by 4 bases and J by 5 bases, with 9 bases between them. In nucleotides, the CDR3 is TGCGCCAGCAGCGATACAACGTATGGCTACACCTTC. Protein sequence: CASSDTTYGYTF.

The V and J genes are TRBV7-3 and TRBJ2-1; tentatively, D is TRBD1 (5 bases). The V end was cut by 5 bases, the J end by 6 bases, with 5 bases between. The germline CDR1 and CDR2 sequences are SGHTA and FQGTGA. There are 11 residues in the CDR3. The CDR3 is CASSQGNEQFF. The CDR3 DNA follows: TGTGCCAGCAGCCAGGGCAATGAGCAGTTCTTC.

The chain has TRBV21-1 and TRBJ2-2; the table calls TRBD1, which could not be checked here. TRBV21-1 counts as a pseudogene. The CDR3 sequence is 18 residues long. The CDR3 spells CASSKRDRGRSDTGELFF. The CDR3 bases are TGTGCCAGCAGCAAGCGGGACAGGGGGCGGTCCGACACCGGGGAGCTGTTTTTT.

This chain joins TRBV5-1 and TRBJ2-7; D is perhaps TRBD1 (6 bases). The CDR3 is made up of 15 amino acids. Germline V gene sequence: CDR1 SGHRS, CDR2 YFSETQ. The V end lost 0 bases, the J end lost 6 bases, and 16 bases lay between the germline ends. CDR3 in DNA: TGCGCCAGCAGCTTGGCGGACAGTTCGGGTGGCGAGCAGTACTTC. Translated: CASSLADSSGGEQYF.

The chain recombines TRBV29-1 with TRBJ2-4; 12 positions match TRBD2. V lost 4 bases and J lost 2; bases outside the gene matches: 15. The CDR3 loop spans 19 amino acids. Germline CDR1 and CDR2: SQVTM and ANQGSEA. The CDR3 spells CSVARLAGGQISPKNIQYF. CDR3 DNA sequence: TGCAGCGTTGCCAGGCTAGCGGGAGGGCAAATAAGTCCCAAAAACATTCAGTACTTC.

The chain couples TRBV9 to TRBJ2-1; no clear D. CDR1 and CDR2 from the germline V gene are SGDLS and YYNGEE. This CDR3 region has 14 residues. V was cut by 0 bases and J by 8 bases, with 12 bases left in between. CDR3 protein: CASSVALPPDEQFF. The CDR3 DNA reads TGTGCCAGCAGCGTAGCTTTACCGCCGGATGAGCAGTTCTTC.

Notes on this clone: This CDR3 is also generated by other DNA sequences in the sample. The gene calls are TRBV11-2 and TRBJ2-7, with TRBD1 matching over 9 bases. With 2 bases clipped from V and 2 bases from J, the junction kept 1 base outside the gene matches. Germline assignment: CDR1 SGHAT and CDR2 FQNNGV. CDR3 length equals 14 residues. CDR3 loop: CASSLWDRAYEQYF. In DNA, the CDR3 is TGTGCCAGCAGCTTATGGGACAGGGCCTACGAGCAGTACTTC.

The chain links TRBV5-1 to TRBJ2-2, with D hard to call. Trimming cost V 0 bases and J 3 bases, with 15 bases left between them. CDR1 is SGHRS and CDR2 is YFSETQ in the germline V gene. The CDR3 contains 17 residues. CDR3 loop: CASSLEAPQQDTGELFF. CDR3 coding DNA: TGCGCCAGCAGCTTGGAGGCACCTCAGCAGGACACCGGGGAGCTGTTTTTT.

The chain joins TRBV5-6 to TRBJ2-3; the D gene is possibly TRBD2 (5 bases). Germline lookup yields CDR1 SGHDT and CDR2 YYEEEE. CDR3 size: 12 residues. Trimming cost V 3 bases and J 4 bases, with 6 bases left between them. The CDR3 region has the DNA TGTGCCAGCAGCTGGGGAGCAGATACGCAGTATTTT. Protein sequence: CASSWGADTQYF.

V is TRBV2 and J is TRBJ2-3, with D possibly TRBD2 on 5 matching bases. CDR3 size: 17 residues. The germline V and J ends were trimmed by 6 bases and 1 base, with 20 bases remaining between them. Germline CDR1 SNHLY, CDR2 FYNNEI. The CDR3 nucleotides read TGTGCCAGCAGAGATTTGTTAGCGATTGTTGGCACAGATACGCAGTATTTT. It codes for CASRDLLAIVGTDTQYF. Together with reference TRBV2 and TRBJ2-3, the CDR3 gives the full variable domain: EPEVTQTPSHQVTQMGQEVILRCVPISNHLYFYWYRQILGQKVEFLVSFYNNEISEKSEIFDDQFSVERPDGSNFTLKIRSTKLEDSAMYFCASRDLLAIVGTDTQYFGPGTRLTVL.

V and J are TRBV21-1 and TRBJ2-7. TRBV21-1 is classified as a pseudogene. The CDR3 extends over 15 amino acids. As DNA, the CDR3 is TGTGCCAGCGTCGGGCCTGCCCCGAGCTCCTACGAGCAGTACTTC. This codes for CASVGPAPSSYEQYF.

The chain is built from TRBV29-1 and TRBJ2-7; TRBD2 matches 11 bases. J lost 2 bases, V lost 6 bases, and 6 bases had no gene match. CDR3 size: 14 residues. The germline V gene has CDR1 SQVTM and CDR2 ANQGSEA. CDR3 DNA: TGCAGCGTCTCCCCGGGACTAGCGGCCTACGAGCAGTACTTC. Protein sequence: CSVSPGLAAYEQYF.

The chain employs TRBV27 and TRBJ2-3; 10 nucleotides align to TRBD2. The germline CDR1 and CDR2 sequences are MNHEY and SMNVEV (reference sequence). Trimming cost V 6 bases and J 5 bases; bases outside gene matches: 11. The CDR3 covers 16 residues. The CDR3 DNA sequence: TGTGCCAGCAGGCCTTTTCTAGCGGGAGTGCGAGATACGCAGTATTTT. Protein product: CASRPFLAGVRDTQYF.

The CDR3 DNA follows: TGTGCCAGCAGCCTGAAAGGGGAGAGGTACAATGAGCAGTTCTTC. Translation gives CASSLKGERYNEQFF. V is TRBV7-9 and J is TRBJ2-1; D is tentatively TRBD1 or TRBD2 (5 bases each). Deletions cut 5 bases from V and 4 bases from J, with 15 bases between. The CDR3 is 15 amino acids. Germline assignment: CDR1 SEHNR and CDR2 FQNEAQ (reference sequence).

This sequence joins TRBV7-8 and TRBJ2-7; weak D call: TRBD1 (6 bases). V was shortened by 5 bases and J by 4 bases, with 12 bases between the two germline ends. CDR1 is SGHVS, CDR2 FQNEAQ, per germline. The CDR3 sequence is 13 residues long. CDR3: CASSRSRGYEQYF. The CDR3 nucleotides read TGTGCCAGCAGCCGGAGTAGGGGGTACGAGCAGTACTTC. The complete variable domain, with remaining parts taken from reference TRBV7-8 and TRBJ2-7, reads GAGVSQSPRYKVAKRGQDVALRCDPISGHVSLFWYQQALGQGPEFLTYFQNEAQLDKSGLPSDRFFAERPEGSVSTLKIQRTQQEDSAVYLCASSRSRGYEQYFGPGTRLTVT.

This sequence joins TRBV28 and TRBJ2-7; D is tentatively TRBD1 or TRBD2 (6 bases each). The CDR3 has 14 residues. Germline V gene lookup returns CDR1 MDHEN and CDR2 SYDVKM. The germline V and J ends were trimmed by 2 bases and 7 bases, with 15 bases remaining between them. The CDR3 region has the DNA TGTGCCAGCAGTTTACCCGTGGGGGGCGGAGAGCAGTACTTC. It translates to CASSLPVGGGEQYF.

The rearrangement uses TRBV19 and TRBJ2-7; D remains unclear. Trimming shortened V by 6 bases and J by 0 bases, and 21 bases separated the two germline ends. In germline, CDR1 is LNHDA, CDR2 SQIVND (reference sequence). The CDR3 runs to 17 residues. CDR3 nucleotide sequence: TGTGCCAGTAGGATCTCGACCTTAGCTGGTAGCTCCTACGAGCAGTACTTC. It yields the protein CASRISTLAGSSYEQYF.

This clone was recorded once. The chain joins TRBV7-9 to TRBJ2-5; the D is unclear. V was shortened by 4 bases and J by 1 base, with 10 bases between the two germline ends. CDR3 size: 14 residues. Germline loops: CDR1 SEHNR, CDR2 FQNEAQ (reference sequence). The CDR3 sequence: CASSSPRPQETQYF. Written as DNA, the CDR3 is TGTGCCAGCAGCTCACCTAGGCCCCAAGAGACCCAGTACTTC.

In its sample, this clone was seen once. The V and J genes are TRBV19 and TRBJ2-7; 8 nucleotides match TRBD2. The germline gives CDR1 LNHDA, CDR2 SQIVND (reference sequence). With V trimmed by 5 bases and J by 0 bases, 12 bases remained unmatched. The CDR3 is 17 residues long. The CDR3 nucleotides are TGTGCCAGTAGTCTAGCGATGACTAGCGCACACTCCTACGAGCAGTACTTC. It codes for CASSLAMTSAHSYEQYF.

The V and J genes are TRBV9 and TRBJ2-7; D is possibly TRBD1 (6 bases). The germline V gene has CDR1 SGDLS and CDR2 YYNGEE. This CDR3 contains 15 residues. V was cut by 0 bases and J by 2 bases, with 12 bases left in between. The CDR3 sequence is CASSVALGATYEQYF. Here the CDR3 DNA reads TGTGCCAGCAGCGTAGCATTGGGGGCTACCTACGAGCAGTACTTC.

The genes are TRBV9 and TRBJ1-1; TRBD1 is a possible D gene (6 bases). CDR1 and CDR2 from the germline V gene are SGDLS and YYNGEE. Trimming stripped 0 bases from V and 3 bases from J, with 12 bases between. The CDR3 covers 15 residues. CDR3 in DNA: TGTGCCAGCAGCGTAGTGGGCAGGGGTCACACTGAAGCTTTCTTT. This translates into CASSVVGRGHTEAFF.

This sequence joins TRBV5-6 and TRBJ2-2, with 14 bases lining up with TRBD2. This CDR3 is 15 amino acids long. J gave up 6 bases and V 3 bases, and 1 base lay outside the gene matches. From germline, CDR1 is SGHDT and CDR2 YYEEEE. The CDR3 loop is CASSWGLAGAGELFF. The CDR3 bases are TGTGCCAGCAGCTGGGGACTAGCGGGAGCCGGGGAGCTGTTTTTT.

The rearrangement uses TRBV6-1 and TRBJ2-1; maybe TRBD1 (6 bases). The germline V gene has CDR1 MNHNS and CDR2 SASEGT. Trimming pared 8 bases from V and 0 bases from J, leaving 14 bases between. CDR3 size: 15 residues. CDR3 residues: CASCLRDNSYNEQFF. The CDR3 nucleotides are TGTGCCAGCTGCTTACGGGACAACTCCTACAATGAGCAGTTCTTC.

The rearrangement joins TRBV6-6 to TRBJ2-7; 7 nucleotides match TRBD1. The CDR3 is made up of 14 amino acids. CDR1 is MNHNY, CDR2 SVGAGI, per germline (reference sequence). V lost 4 bases, J lost 2 bases, and 5 bases stayed unmatched. The CDR3 DNA follows: TGTGCCAGCAGTTCCCACAGGGGTGCCTACGAGCAGTACTTC. Residues: CASSSHRGAYEQYF.

The V gene is TRBV15, the J gene TRBJ1-1, with D perhaps matching TRBD1 (5 bases). Germline CDR1 and CDR2: LNHNV and YYDKDF (reference sequence). The CDR3 loop spans 14 amino acids. Trimming removed 6 bases from V and 7 bases from J, with 18 bases in between. The CDR3 here is CATSGGLTRYEAFF. The CDR3 DNA sequence: TGTGCCACCAGTGGGGGTTTGACGCGATATGAAGCTTTCTTT.

The chain uses TRBV5-4 and TRBJ2-3; D tentatively fits TRBD1 or TRBD2 (5 bases each). The CDR3 consists of 17 residues. Germline V gene data show CDR1 as SGHNT and CDR2 as YYREEE (reference sequence). V gave up 0 bases and J gave up 3 bases, with 17 bases separating them. DNA of the CDR3: TGTGCCAGCAGCTTGGCTATCTTGGCAGGGAGAACAGATACGCAGTATTTT. Its protein is CASSLAILAGRTDTQYF.

This chain uses TRBV27 with TRBJ2-1, with TRBD2 matching 7 bases. V gave up 5 bases and J gave up 9 bases; unmatched junction bases: 13. Germline lookup yields CDR1 MNHEY and CDR2 SMNVEV (reference sequence). This CDR3 has 15 amino acids. The CDR3 sequence is CASSSIRGSTGEQFF. CDR3 sequence (DNA): TGTGCCAGCAGTAGTATCCGCGGGAGCACGGGTGAGCAGTTCTTC.

The chain has TRBV19 and TRBJ1-3; tentatively, D is TRBD1 (5 bases). This CDR3 is built from 15 residues. Germline loops: CDR1 LNHDA, CDR2 SQIVND (reference sequence). Trimming shortened V by 7 bases and J by 1 base, and 14 bases separated the two germline ends. The DNA for the CDR3 is TGTGCCAGTATGCCGGTGGGGGGTTCTGGAAACACCATATATTTT. This sequence encodes CASMPVGGSGNTIYF.

The rearrangement joins TRBV5-1 to TRBJ2-7; perhaps TRBD2 as D (7 bases). The CDR3 consists of 15 residues. Trimming removed 4 bases from V and 1 base from J, with 15 bases in between. Germline values: CDR1 SGHRS, CDR2 YFSETQ. The CDR3 reads CASSPGGRGSYEQYF. CDR3 nucleotides: TGCGCCAGCAGCCCCGGGGGGCGCGGGTCCTACGAGCAGTACTTC.